The clone carrying this TCR beta chain was counted at least ten times. This sample was taken from a study of T cells after yellow fever vaccination. TCRdb reanalysed the 5' RACE reads using MiXCR and keeps one entry per CDR3 protein. Found here are about 14,000 distinct CDR3 sequences, 6% to 9.5% of them singletons; the top ten hold more than 1.5%. Germline loops: CDR1 DFQATT, CDR2 SNEGSKA (reference sequence). The CDR3 contains 17 residues. With 8 bases clipped from V and 0 bases from J, the junction kept 15 bases outside the gene matches. The sample in question was PBMCs, either bulk or a sorted T-cell subset (CD4+, CD8+, memory, or dextramer-sorted; not recorded which), obtained on the day of the yellow fever booster vaccination. This chain joins TRBV20-1 and TRBJ2-1; TRBD1 aligns across 8 bases. The source is a man younger than 30 who received the YFV17D yellow fever vaccine. As DNA, the CDR3 is TGCAGTACTCGAACCCGACAGGGGTTAGGCTCCTACAATGAGCAGTTCTTC. This gives the protein CSTRTRQGLGSYNEQFF.